These 30 T cell receptor beta chains were sequenced from one sample in a study of somatic mutations in cytotoxic T cells in rheumatoid arthritis. The repertoire was sequenced with immunoSEQ multiplex PCR; TCRdb's copy has only in-frame clones and lacks some. The data show more than 15,000 clones, approximately 80% seen once. The sample was CD8+ T cells sorted from blood. Every receptor here comes from an adult with rheumatoid arthritis.

The chain is built from TRBV28 and TRBJ1-2; possible D gene TRBD1, 6 bases. The germline V gene encodes CDR1 MDHEN and CDR2 SYDVKM. Between the trimmed V and J ends, which lost 5 bases and 3 bases, there was a span of 16 bases. The CDR3 totals 15 residues. Written as DNA, the CDR3 is TGTGCCAGCAGTCCTCATGTCGGGGGGCACTATGGCTACACCTTC. Amino acid sequence: CASSPHVGGHYGYTF.

The chain combines TRBV19 with TRBJ1-5; D unclear. The CDR3 has 13 residues. Germline loops: CDR1 LNHDA, CDR2 SQIVND (reference sequence). V was shortened by 7 bases and J by 4 bases, with 11 bases between the two germline ends. The CDR3 DNA follows: TGTGCCAGTACCCCTAAGTCTAATCAGCCCCAGCATTTT. Translation: CASTPKSNQPQHF.

The V call is TRBV5-8, the J call TRBJ2-1; 12 bases fit TRBD1. CDR1 is SGHTS, CDR2 YDEGEE, per germline. V lost 4 bases and J lost 7; bases outside the gene matches: 6. The length of the CDR3 is 15 residues. The CDR3 coding sequence is TGTGCCAGCAGCCCGGGACAGGGGGCGCAGAATGAGCAGTTCTTC. It is translated as CASSPGQGAQNEQFF.

V and J are TRBV5-8 and TRBJ1-1; D not resolved. The CDR3 runs 15 residues. The V end lost 0 bases, the J end lost 0 bases, and 9 bases lay between the germline ends. CDR1 SGHTS and CDR2 YDEGEE come from the germline V gene. This CDR3 reads CASSLAYDLNTEAFF. CDR3 DNA sequence: TGTGCCAGCAGCTTGGCGTACGATTTGAACACTGAAGCTTTCTTT. The entire variable domain, with the rest obtained from reference TRBV5-8 and TRBJ1-1, is as follows: EAGVTQSPTHLIKTRGQQATLRCSPISGHTSVYWYQQALGLGLQFLLWYDEGEERNRGNFPPRFSGRQFPNYSSELNVNALELEDSALYLCASSLAYDLNTEAFFGQGTRLTVV.

The V and J genes are TRBV14 and TRBJ2-4; D possibly matches TRBD1 or TRBD2 (5 bases each). The CDR3 has 16 amino acids. The germline V gene encodes CDR1 SGHDN and CDR2 FVKESK. Trimming cost V 0 bases and J 8 bases, with 17 bases left between them. CDR3 in amino acids: CASSQDQVGMGDIQYF. As DNA, the CDR3 is TGTGCCAGCAGCCAAGATCAAGTGGGTATGGGGGACATTCAGTACTTC.

The CDR3: CASSLGGTNSPLHF. CDR3 nucleotide sequence: TGTGCCAGCAGCTTGGGAGGGACTAATTCACCCCTCCACTTT. This chain links TRBV5-6 with TRBJ1-6; a possible D gene is TRBD1 (5 bases). CDR1 is SGHDT and CDR2 is YYEEEE in the germline V gene. Trimming shortened V by 0 bases and J by 6 bases, and 7 bases separated the two germline ends. This CDR3 comprises 14 residues.

CDR3 residues: CARPLHREEGSYNSPLHF. The CDR3 bases are TGCGCCAGACCCTTACACAGGGAGGAGGGCTCCTATAATTCACCCCTCCACTTT. The rearrangement uses TRBV10-1 and TRBJ1-6, with D tentatively TRBD1 (6 bases). The CDR3 is 18 amino acids. Trimming took off 9 bases at V and 0 bases at J, with 21 bases between the two ends. The V gene's germline CDR1 is WNHNN and CDR2 SYGVQD (reference sequence).

The rearrangement uses TRBV5-1 and TRBJ1-2; D remains unclear. With 5 bases removed from V and 6 bases from J, the gap between germline ends came to 8 bases. Germline CDR1 is SGHRS and CDR2 is YFSETQ. The CDR3 is 11 residues long. CDR3 DNA: TGCGCCAGCAGGGCGGGAGATGGCTACACCTTC. Amino acid sequence: CASRAGDGYTF.

There are a few counts of this clone. The chain recombines TRBV19 with TRBJ1-6; the D gene is possibly TRBD1 (5 bases). The V gene's germline CDR1 is LNHDA and CDR2 SQIVND (reference sequence). The CDR3 extends over 14 amino acids. Between the trimmed V and J ends, which lost 5 bases and 8 bases, there was a span of 13 bases. Here the CDR3 reads CASSVRVSYSPLHF. DNA of the CDR3: TGTGCCAGTAGTGTCAGGGTGAGCTATTCACCCCTCCACTTT.

The chain is built from TRBV9 and TRBJ1-2; 8 positions match TRBD1. The J segment lost 7 bases and the V segment lost 5 bases, leaving 13 bases of the junction unmatched. The CDR3 runs 15 residues. CDR1 is SGDLS and CDR2 is YYNGEE in the germline V gene. DNA of the CDR3: TGTGCCAGCAGGGATCTGACCGGGACAGGTTTTGGCTACACCTTC. It encodes CASRDLTGTGFGYTF.

This clone occurred a few times. This chain uses TRBV4-1 with TRBJ2-7, with unresolved D. The germline V gene encodes CDR1 MGHRA and CDR2 YSYEKL. V was pared by 3 bases and J by 1 base, with 13 bases between. The CDR3 is made up of 15 amino acids. The CDR3 DNA sequence: TGCGCCAGCAGCCACGCTGGGTTGGGTTCCTACGAGCAGTACTTC. Translation gives CASSHAGLGSYEQYF.

This chain joins TRBV10-2 and TRBJ2-5, with a tentative D call TRBD2 (7 bases). The V gene lost 8 bases and the J gene lost 5 bases, with 12 bases spanning the gap. The CDR3 sequence is 12 residues long. Germline CDR1 and CDR2: WSHSY and SAAADI. CDR3 nucleotide sequence: TGCGCCAGCCGGGGGGCCCACGAGACCCAGTACTTC. This translates into CASRGAHETQYF.

The chain couples TRBV28 to TRBJ2-3; D is uncertain. CDR1 and CDR2 (germline): MDHEN, SYDVKM. Trimming took off 3 bases at V and 0 bases at J, with 7 bases between the two ends. The CDR3 covers 14 residues. In nucleotides, the CDR3 is TGTGCCAGCAGTTTCCAATCCAGCACAGATACGCAGTATTTT. Encoded protein: CASSFQSSTDTQYF.

As DNA, the CDR3 is TGTGCCAGCGGGGGACTGGCCAAAAACATTCAGTACTTC. It translates to CASGGLAKNIQYF. The rearrangement links TRBV11-2 to TRBJ2-4; perhaps TRBD2 as D (6 bases). CDR1 SGHAT and CDR2 FQNNGV come from the germline V gene. V lost 8 bases to trimming and J lost 1 base, with 9 bases between them. This CDR3 region has 13 residues.

This clone was seen a handful of times. The CDR3 sequence is CASSLGDLNTEAFF. In DNA, the CDR3 is TGCGCCAGCAGCTTGGGGGATTTGAACACTGAAGCTTTCTTT. The gene calls are TRBV5-1 and TRBJ1-1; no reliable D call. V lost 0 bases and J lost 0, with 6 bases in between. The germline V gene encodes CDR1 SGHRS and CDR2 YFSETQ. This CDR3 spans 14 amino acids. The entire variable domain, with the rest obtained from reference TRBV5-1 and TRBJ1-1, is as follows: KAGVTQTPRYLIKTRGQQVTLSCSPISGHRSVSWYQQTPGQGLQFLFEYFSETQRNKGNFPGRFSGRQFSNSRSEMNVSTLELGDSALYLCASSLGDLNTEAFFGQGTRLTVV.

This clone was picked up a small number of times. The rearrangement uses TRBV5-8 and TRBJ1-6; perhaps TRBD1 as D (5 bases). Per germline, CDR1 SGHTS and CDR2 YDEGEE. Trimming stripped 7 bases from V and 5 bases from J, with 13 bases between. The CDR3 has 14 amino acids. DNA of the CDR3: TGTGCCAGCGCCCCCAGGGAGGATAATTCACCCCTCCACTTT. Translation gives CASAPREDNSPLHF.

This clone was detected only a few times. The chain recombines TRBV2 with TRBJ1-2, with 7 bases matching TRBD1. Trimming cost V 10 bases and J 8 bases; bases outside gene matches: 10. The CDR3 is 12 residues long. Germline values: CDR1 SNHLY, CDR2 FYNNEI. The CDR3 region is CATLRDSGGYTF. As DNA, the CDR3 is TGTGCCACCCTCAGGGACAGTGGGGGCTACACCTTC.

The chain is built from TRBV9 and TRBJ2-7; 7 nucleotides match TRBD2. After removal of 0 bases from V and 2 bases from J, the junction contained 5 bases not matched to a gene. The CDR3 consists of 15 residues. Germline CDR1 is SGDLS and CDR2 is YYNGEE. Written as DNA, the CDR3 is TGTGCCAGCAGCGTAGAAGGGACTATCGCCTACGAGCAGTACTTC. Translated, it gives CASSVEGTIAYEQYF.

The CDR3 sequence is CASSPIPGQGAPDTQYF. CDR3 DNA sequence: TGTGCCAGCAGTCCCATCCCGGGACAGGGGGCCCCAGATACGCAGTATTTT. The chain uses TRBV27 and TRBJ2-3; 12 bases align to TRBD1. CDR1 is MNHEY, CDR2 SMNVEV, per germline (reference sequence). The trim removed 5 bases at V and 4 bases at J, leaving 10 bases unmatched. The CDR3 loop spans 17 amino acids.

The V call is TRBV30, the J call TRBJ1-3, with TRBD1 as a possible D gene (6 bases). The CDR3 spans 13 residues. With 6 bases removed from V and 3 bases from J, the gap between germline ends came to 12 bases. The V gene's germline CDR1 is GTSNPN and CDR2 SVGIG (reference sequence). The CDR3 loop reads CACSQGYGNTIYF. The DNA for the CDR3 is TGTGCCTGTTCCCAGGGGTATGGAAACACCATATATTTT. The variable domain in full, with the rest retrieved from reference TRBV30 and TRBJ1-3, is SQTIHQWPATLVQPVGSPLSLECTVEGTSNPNLYWYRQAAGRGLQLLFYSVGIGQISSEVPQNLSASRPQDRQFILSSKKLLLSDSGFYLCACSQGYGNTIYFGEGSWLTVV.

The gene calls are TRBV11-2 and TRBJ2-5; 8 nucleotides line up with TRBD2. The end of the DNA is better explained by TRBJ2-7, so the J call may be wrong. Per the germline V gene, CDR1 is SGHAT and CDR2 is FQNNGV. This CDR3 has 15 residues. CDR3 residues: CASSPVSGAAYEQYF. The CDR3 nucleotides read TGTGCCAGCAGCCCCGTTAGCGGGGCAGCCTACGAGCAGTACTTC.

The V and J genes are TRBV11-2 and TRBJ2-1; D is unresolved. V shed 6 bases and J shed 3 bases, with 3 bases lying between them. CDR1 is SGHAT, CDR2 FQNNGV, per germline. The CDR3 runs to 11 residues. The CDR3 here is CASRSYNEQFF. DNA of the CDR3: TGTGCCAGCAGAAGCTACAATGAGCAGTTCTTC.

The rearrangement joins TRBV29-1 to TRBJ2-3; a weak D match, TRBD2 (6 bases). CDR3 length: 13 amino acids. Per germline, CDR1 SQVTM and CDR2 ANQGSEA. The V and J ends lost 0 bases and 3 bases respectively, with 7 bases between them. CDR3 nucleotide sequence: TGCAGCGTTGAAGAGGAGGGGACAGATACGCAGTATTTT. This codes for CSVEEEGTDTQYF.

The chain links TRBV4-1 to TRBJ2-5; TRBD1 matches at 12 bases. Unmatched junction bases numbered 8, after V lost 1 base and J lost 2 bases. This CDR3 has 18 residues. CDR1 is MGHRA and CDR2 is YSYEKL in the germline V gene. Here the CDR3 DNA reads TGCGCCAGCAGCCAAGTCCTCGGGACAGGGGGCGAGCAAGAGACCCAGTACTTC. Amino acids: CASSQVLGTGGEQETQYF.

The gene calls are TRBV10-3 and TRBJ1-6, with D possibly matching TRBD1 (6 bases). CDR1 and CDR2 (germline): ENHRY, SYGVKD. The CDR3 sequence is 15 residues long. Trimming removed 3 bases from V and 9 bases from J, with 15 bases in between. The CDR3 sequence is CAISERAGEGSPLHF. CDR3 DNA: TGTGCCATCAGTGAAAGGGCAGGGGAAGGTTCACCCCTCCACTTT.

The chain is built from TRBV9 and TRBJ1-1; D remains ambiguous. This CDR3 contains 12 residues. Germline-derived CDR1 and CDR2 are SGDLS and YYNGEE. Trimming left V 3 bases short and J 1 base short, with 4 bases between. CDR3 nucleotide sequence: TGTGCCAGCAGCGCCCAGAACACTGAAGCTTTCTTT. Residues: CASSAQNTEAFF.

This sequence joins TRBV7-9 and TRBJ2-3; TRBD2 matches 12 bases. CDR3 length: 15 residues. V shed 5 bases, J shed 6 bases, and the junction held 6 bases outside the gene matches. The germline V gene encodes CDR1 SEHNR and CDR2 FQNEAQ (reference sequence). The DNA of the CDR3 is TGTGCCAGCAGCGGACCGGGACTAGCGGGCGATACGCAGTATTTT. Residues: CASSGPGLAGDTQYF.

V gene TRBV11-3 combines with J gene TRBJ2-7; 8 nucleotides line up with TRBD2. The CDR3 has 16 residues. Germline assignment: CDR1 SGHNT and CDR2 YENEEA. Trimming took 2 bases from V and 3 from J; bases not matched to a gene: 9. The CDR3 sequence: CASSLNSGAEFYEQYF. In DNA, the CDR3 is TGTGCCAGCAGCTTAAATAGCGGGGCTGAGTTCTACGAGCAGTACTTC. Full variable domain (missing parts from reference TRBV11-3 and TRBJ2-7): EAGVVQSPRYKIIEKKQPVAFWCNPISGHNTLYWYLQNLGQGPELLIRYENEEAVDDSQLPKDRFSAERLKGVDSTLKIQPAELGDSAVYLCASSLNSGAEFYEQYFGPGTRLTVT.

There are a few counts of this clone. V gene TRBV30 combines with J gene TRBJ1-3, with D perhaps TRBD1 (5 bases). The CDR3 is made up of 12 amino acids. Trimming removed 6 bases from V and 2 bases from J, with 8 bases in between. Germline V gene lookup returns CDR1 GTSNPN and CDR2 SVGIG (reference sequence). Written as DNA, the CDR3 is TGTGCCTGCCCAGGGACTGGAAACACCATATATTTT. Protein product: CACPGTGNTIYF. The whole variable domain, remainder taken from reference TRBV30 and TRBJ1-3, is SQTIHQWPATLVQPVGSPLSLECTVEGTSNPNLYWYRQAAGRGLQLLFYSVGIGQISSEVPQNLSASRPQDRQFILSSKKLLLSDSGFYLCACPGTGNTIYFGEGSWLTVV.

This clone occurred a few times. The chain combines TRBV6-4 with TRBJ1-2, with D unresolved. The CDR3 consists of 11 residues. Germline CDR1 and CDR2: MRHNA and SNTAGT. V was trimmed by 3 bases and J by 1 base, leaving 0 bases between them. The CDR3 DNA sequence: TGTGCCAGCAGTGATAACTATGGCTACACCTTC. Amino acid sequence: CASSDNYGYTF.